This passage covers 30 T cell receptor beta chains from one sample sequenced in a study of T-cell reconstitution after alpha-beta-depleted transplantation in children. Unique molecular identifiers were built into the TCRbeta library. One entry per CDR3 protein results from TCRdb running MiXCR on the PCR reads. The table has around 250,000 distinct CDR3 sequences, more than 20% seen once; the top ten hold roughly 2.6%. Sequenced material: PBMCs, taken before TCRalphabeta/CD19-depleted stem cell transplant. The receptors here all came from a girl aged 2 to 10 with Fanconi anemia, due to receive a stem cell transplant.

The table lists this clonotype with a few counts. This chain connects TRBV3-1 to TRBJ2-7; no firm D call. This CDR3 spans 14 amino acids. The germline V gene has CDR1 LGHDT and CDR2 YNNKEL (reference sequence). Trimming cost V 4 bases and J 7 bases, with 17 bases left between them. CDR3 protein: CASSRSNKLGEQYF. For the CDR3, the DNA is TGTGCCAGCAGCCGAAGTAATAAGCTGGGGGAGCAGTACTTC.

The V gene is TRBV5-1, the J gene TRBJ2-7, with 7 bases that match TRBD1. Unmatched junction bases numbered 7, after V lost 7 bases and J lost 0 bases. This CDR3 spans 14 amino acids. CDR1 SGHRS and CDR2 YFSETQ come from the germline V gene. CDR3 nucleotide sequence: TGCGCCAGCGGAAAGACAGGGCCCTCCTACGAGCAGTACTTC. This gives the protein CASGKTGPSYEQYF.

The J gene is TRBJ2-7, the V gene TRBV20-1; D is uncertain. The ends were cut back, 1 base at V and 0 bases at J, with 7 bases in the middle. CDR3 length: 13 amino acids. Germline V gene lookup returns CDR1 DFQATT and CDR2 SNEGSKA (reference sequence). The CDR3 loop is CSARGPDSYEQYF. The DNA for the CDR3 is TGCAGTGCTAGAGGGCCAGACTCCTACGAGCAGTACTTC.

This clonotype came up many times. The chain combines TRBV20-1 with TRBJ2-7; 7 bases line up with TRBD2. CDR1 is DFQATT and CDR2 is SNEGSKA in the germline V gene (reference sequence). Trimming removed 7 bases from V and 4 bases from J; junction bases left unmatched: 13. The CDR3 runs to 14 residues. CDR3 protein: CSVTSSGAEYEQYF. The CDR3 DNA reads TGCAGTGTTACGTCGAGCGGGGCGGAGTACGAGCAGTACTTC.

This clonotype was observed a handful of times. The V and J genes are TRBV5-6 and TRBJ2-7; TRBD2 aligns across 8 bases. Per the germline V gene, CDR1 is SGHDT and CDR2 is YYEEEE. This CDR3 comprises 14 residues. Trimming removed 4 bases from V and 7 bases from J; junction bases left unmatched: 10. The CDR3 bases are TGTGCCAGCAGCAGATCCGGGACTAGTGGGGAGCAGTACTTC. Amino acid sequence: CASSRSGTSGEQYF.

This clonotype was observed a handful of times. V gene TRBV11-2 combines with J gene TRBJ2-1; unclear D gene. The germline V gene has CDR1 SGHAT and CDR2 FQNNGV. The CDR3 extends over 14 amino acids. Trimming removed 0 bases from V and 4 bases from J, with 7 bases in between. In DNA form, the CDR3 reads TGTGCCAGCAGCTTAGAGGTCGATTACAATGAGCAGTTCTTC. Amino acids: CASSLEVDYNEQFF.

At least ten counts were recorded for this clonotype. This rearrangement joins TRBV12-3 or TRBV12-4 to TRBJ2-7; D is undetermined. Trimming shortened V by 5 bases and J by 6 bases, and 11 bases separated the two germline ends. This CDR3 is built from 12 residues. The CDR3 region has the DNA TGTGCCAGCAGTCAGACGCTTATCGAGCAGTACTTC. Its protein product is CASSQTLIEQYF.

This clonotype has only a few counts. The V gene is TRBV29-1, the J gene TRBJ1-2; D is ambiguous. The CDR3 runs 11 residues. The ends were cut back, 7 bases at V and 1 base at J, with 7 bases in the middle. Germline loops: CDR1 SQVTM, CDR2 ANQGSEA. As DNA, the CDR3 is TGCAGCGCTGACATTAACTATGGCTACACCTTC. This translates into CSADINYGYTF.

This clonotype was counted a few times. The chain recombines TRBV10-1 with TRBJ1-1, with D possibly TRBD1 on 5 matching bases. Trimming shortened V by 0 bases and J by 6 bases, and 14 bases separated the two germline ends. The CDR3 sequence is 15 residues long. Germline CDR1 WNHNN, CDR2 SYGVQD (reference sequence). CDR3 DNA: TGCGCCAGCAGTGAGTCGAGAGGGGCAAGGGCTGAAGCTTTCTTT. As protein: CASSESRGARAEAFF.

This clonotype was counted only a few times. The chain uses TRBV29-1 and TRBJ2-3, with D hard to call. The CDR3 is 13 amino acids. V dropped 6 bases and J dropped 0 bases, with 10 bases sitting between them. Germline CDR1 reads SQVTM; CDR2 reads ANQGSEA. The CDR3 loop reads CSVWASSTDTQYF. The DNA for the CDR3 is TGCAGCGTGTGGGCCTCTAGCACAGATACGCAGTATTTT.

This clonotype was recorded many times. This chain uses TRBV7-2 with TRBJ2-3; a weak D match, TRBD2 (6 bases). Per germline, CDR1 SGHTA and CDR2 FQGNSA. Trimming left V 0 bases short and J 6 bases short, with 10 bases between. The CDR3 length is 14 residues. CDR3 amino acids: CASSLARGGDTQYF. The CDR3 DNA reads TGTGCCAGCAGCTTAGCGCGGGGCGGGGATACGCAGTATTTT.

Points on this clonotype: A read error may explain this, as a much larger clone is one base away. No DNA is shown, since the ends of the CDR3 on it are uncertain; the CDR3 is the one TCRdb lists. The CDR3: CASSWGTGNTGEPFF. The V and J genes are TRBV28 and TRBJ2-2; the table assigns TRBD1, which was not confirmed against the DNA. The CDR3 is 15 residues long, counting both termini. Germline CDR1 MDHEN, CDR2 SYDVKM.

This chain joins TRBV7-6 and TRBJ2-1; 8 nucleotides agree with TRBD1. CDR3 length equals 15 residues. V shed 5 bases, J shed 8 bases, and the junction held 11 bases outside the gene matches. The germline gives CDR1 SGHVS, CDR2 FNYEAQ. The CDR3 region has the DNA TGTGCCAGCAGCGTTCGGGACAGGTTAAGGGATGAGCAGTTCTTC. This encodes CASSVRDRLRDEQFF.

This clonotype was counted many times. The CDR3 DNA is TGCAGTGCTTCAGACAGGGGGCTGACCTACGAGCAGTACTTC. Its protein product is CSASDRGLTYEQYF. The chain carries TRBV20-1 and TRBJ2-7, with 10 bases identical to TRBD1. Germline-derived CDR1 and CDR2 are DFQATT and SNEGSKA (reference sequence). V lost 5 bases, J lost 2 bases, and 6 bases stayed unmatched. The CDR3 covers 14 residues.

The J gene is TRBJ2-3, the V gene TRBV28; D unresolved. The V end was cut by 1 base, the J end by 0 bases, with 8 bases between. Germline loops: CDR1 MDHEN, CDR2 SYDVKM. The CDR3 totals 15 residues. The CDR3 DNA follows: TGTGCCAGCAGTTTATTGGGCAGAAGCACAGATACGCAGTATTTT. Protein: CASSLLGRSTDTQYF.

The rearrangement uses TRBV3-1 and TRBJ2-7, with 7 bases matching TRBD2. In germline, CDR1 is LGHDT, CDR2 YNNKEL (reference sequence). This CDR3 has 14 amino acids. After removal of 5 bases from V and 2 bases from J, the junction contained 6 bases not matched to a gene. The CDR3 coding sequence is TGTGCCAGCAGCGACTACGGACTAGCCTACGAGCAGTACTTC. Amino acid sequence: CASSDYGLAYEQYF.

This clonotype was observed many times. The chain carries TRBV29-1 and TRBJ2-2, with 9 bases fitting TRBD1. CDR1 is SQVTM and CDR2 is ANQGSEA in the germline V gene. Trimming cost V 5 bases and J 4 bases; bases outside gene matches: 5. This CDR3 is built from 14 residues. The CDR3 DNA reads TGCAGCGTTAAAAGGGACAGGGCCACCGGGGAGCTGTTTTTT. This gives the protein CSVKRDRATGELFF.

Only a few counts were recorded for this clonotype. J is TRBJ2-3 and V is TRBV29-1; 10 nucleotides line up with TRBD1. The CDR3 covers 15 residues. V lost 7 bases and J lost 0; bases outside the gene matches: 7. Germline CDR1 reads SQVTM; CDR2 reads ANQGSEA. The CDR3 protein is CSALGQGGSTDTQYF. CDR3 bases: TGCAGCGCCCTAGGACAGGGGGGGAGCACAGATACGCAGTATTTT.

This clonotype came up a few times. The chain joins TRBV10-1 to TRBJ2-1, with 12 bases that match TRBD2. Germline V gene lookup returns CDR1 WNHNN and CDR2 SYGVQD (reference sequence). There are 14 residues in the CDR3. V dropped 5 bases and J dropped 8; count of bases not matched to a gene: 4. CDR3 sequence: CASSHRTSGDEQFF. The CDR3, as DNA: TGCGCCAGCAGTCATAGGACTAGCGGGGATGAGCAGTTCTTC.

This clonotype was recorded a few times. The V and J genes are TRBV28 and TRBJ2-3, with D maybe TRBD2 (5 bases). Germline V gene data show CDR1 as MDHEN and CDR2 as SYDVKM. Trimming cost V 3 bases and J 0 bases, with 16 bases left between them. This CDR3 has 17 residues. The CDR3 region has the DNA TGTGCCAGCAGTTTTCCGAGAATAGCGCAAAGCACAGATACGCAGTATTTT. This encodes CASSFPRIAQSTDTQYF.

This clonotype was seen at least ten times. The chain uses TRBV20-1 and TRBJ2-1; 7 bases match TRBD2. Per the germline V gene, CDR1 is DFQATT and CDR2 is SNEGSKA (reference sequence). This CDR3 has 16 amino acids. J lost 0 bases, V lost 6 bases, and 11 bases had no gene match. The CDR3 DNA reads TGCAGTGCCCCGACGCGGGGCGGGAGCTCCTACAATGAGCAGTTCTTC. Protein product: CSAPTRGGSSYNEQFF.

This clonotype was seen at least ten times. This chain uses TRBV29-1 with TRBJ2-1, with 8 bases matching TRBD1. The CDR3 covers 13 residues. CDR1 is SQVTM, CDR2 ANQGSEA, per germline. Trimming cost V 3 bases and J 6 bases; bases outside gene matches: 4. DNA for the CDR3: TGCAGCGTTGAGGACAGGGCGGTCAATGAGCAGTTCTTC. As protein: CSVEDRAVNEQFF.

This clonotype showed up many times. CDR3 coding DNA: TGCAGTGCAGGTCGGAACTATGGCTACACCTTC. Amino acids: CSAGRNYGYTF. The gene calls are TRBV20-1 and TRBJ1-2, with D uncertain. In germline, CDR1 is DFQATT, CDR2 SNEGSKA (reference sequence). The CDR3 is 11 residues long. Between the trimmed V and J ends, which lost 6 bases and 2 bases, there was a span of 7 bases.

The chain has TRBV12-3 or TRBV12-4 and TRBJ1-3, with D tentatively TRBD1 (5 bases). The CDR3 loop spans 15 amino acids. The ends were cut back, 6 bases at V and 1 base at J, with 13 bases in the middle. Here the CDR3 DNA reads TGTGCCAGCAGCTTGCGGAGGGGATCTGGAAACACCATATATTTT. This sequence encodes CASSLRRGSGNTIYF.

The rearrangement links TRBV12-5 to TRBJ2-3; 7 bases line up with TRBD2. Germline assignment: CDR1 LGHNT and CDR2 FRNRAP. The CDR3 has 19 amino acids. V lost 6 bases to trimming and J lost 1 base; unmatched junction nucleotides: 19. The CDR3: CASGLTAGTTSSGTDTQYF. Written as DNA, the CDR3 is TGTGCTAGTGGCCTCACAGCCGGGACGACTAGCTCTGGCACAGATACGCAGTATTTT.

This clonotype was observed many times. This chain connects TRBV10-3 to TRBJ1-2; 9 nucleotides agree with TRBD1. The ends lost 6 bases at V and 8 bases at J; junction bases unmatched: 16. The germline gives CDR1 ENHRY, CDR2 SYGVKD. The CDR3 totals 16 residues. The CDR3 region has the DNA TGTGCCATCAGCCTGGGACAGGGAATGGTAGCGGGAGGCTACACCTTC. It codes for CAISLGQGMVAGGYTF.

This clonotype was observed many times. The genes are TRBV29-1 and TRBJ2-7; no reliable D call. Germline loops: CDR1 SQVTM, CDR2 ANQGSEA. This CDR3 is 12 amino acids long. V was trimmed by 4 bases and J by 4 bases, leaving 11 bases between them. The CDR3 loop is CSVASVGYEQYF. DNA of the CDR3: TGCAGCGTTGCTTCCGTAGGGTACGAGCAGTACTTC.

This sequence joins TRBV29-1 and TRBJ2-2; D gene unclear. This CDR3 has 12 residues. The V end was cut by 4 bases, the J end by 4 bases, with 7 bases between. The V gene's germline CDR1 is SQVTM and CDR2 ANQGSEA. The CDR3 bases are TGCAGCGTTGTCAGCATCACCGGGGAGCTGTTTTTT. Translated: CSVVSITGELFF.

There are a few counts of this clonotype. The chain recombines TRBV3-1 with TRBJ2-1; a weak D match, TRBD2 (6 bases). V was shortened by 0 bases and J by 4 bases, with 19 bases between the two germline ends. This CDR3 region has 18 residues. CDR1 and CDR2 (germline): LGHDT, YNNKEL (reference sequence). The CDR3 sequence is CASSQDGGRPSLYNEQFF. CDR3 nucleotide sequence: TGTGCCAGCAGCCAAGACGGTGGGAGGCCCTCTCTATACAATGAGCAGTTCTTC.

This chain links TRBV28 with TRBJ2-1, with 8 bases aligning to TRBD2. V was clipped by 3 bases and J by 6 bases; unmatched bases: 13. Per the germline V gene, CDR1 is MDHEN and CDR2 is SYDVKM. CDR3 length equals 17 residues. The DNA of the CDR3 is TGTGCCAGCAGTTTTTTTATCGGGGGGGCTCAGCTCAATGAGCAGTTCTTC. Translating gives CASSFFIGGAQLNEQFF.